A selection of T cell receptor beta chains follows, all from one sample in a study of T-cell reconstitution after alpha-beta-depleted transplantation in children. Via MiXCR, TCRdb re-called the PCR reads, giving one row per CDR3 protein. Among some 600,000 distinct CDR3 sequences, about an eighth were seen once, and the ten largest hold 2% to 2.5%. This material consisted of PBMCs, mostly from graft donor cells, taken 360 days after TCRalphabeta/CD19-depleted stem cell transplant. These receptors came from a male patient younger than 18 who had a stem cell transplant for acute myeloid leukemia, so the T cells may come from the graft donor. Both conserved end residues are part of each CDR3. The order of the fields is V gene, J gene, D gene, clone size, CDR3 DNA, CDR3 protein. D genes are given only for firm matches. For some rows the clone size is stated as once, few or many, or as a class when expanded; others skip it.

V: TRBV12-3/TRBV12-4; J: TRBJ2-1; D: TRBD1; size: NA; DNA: TGTGCCAGCAGCCCGTTACCGGGACAGGAATACAATGAGCAGTTCTTC; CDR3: CASSPLPGQEYNEQFF
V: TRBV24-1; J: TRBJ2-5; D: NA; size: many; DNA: TGTGCCACCAGTGATTTGAGTAGGGGTAACCAAGAGACCCAGTACTTC; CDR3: CATSDLSRGNQETQYF
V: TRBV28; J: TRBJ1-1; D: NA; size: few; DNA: TGTGCCAGCAGTTTATTTGGGACGACTGAAGCTTTCTTT; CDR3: CASSLFGTTEAFF
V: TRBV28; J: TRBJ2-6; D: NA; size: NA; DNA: TGTGCCAGCAACTCCATAACGGGTCGCTCTGGGGCCAACGTCCTGACTTTC; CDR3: CASNSITGRSGANVLTF
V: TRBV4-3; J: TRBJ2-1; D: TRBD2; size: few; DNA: TGCGCCAGCAGCCCCCCGACTAGCGGGTTCTACAATGAGCAGTTCTTC; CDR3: CASSPPTSGFYNEQFF
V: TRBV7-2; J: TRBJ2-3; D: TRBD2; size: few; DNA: TGTGCCACAGGACTAGCGGGAGTTGGCACAGATACGCAGTATTTT; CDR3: CATGLAGVGTDTQYF
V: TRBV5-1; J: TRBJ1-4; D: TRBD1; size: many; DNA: TGCGCCAGCAGCCGGACCGGGAAGACAGGGTCGAGTGAAAAACTGTTTTTT; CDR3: CASSRTGKTGSSEKLFF
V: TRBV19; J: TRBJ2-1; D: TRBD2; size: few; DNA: TGTGCCAGTAGTATAGGAGGGACTAGCGGGAGGGTTAACAATGAGCAGTTCTTC; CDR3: CASSIGGTSGRVNNEQFF
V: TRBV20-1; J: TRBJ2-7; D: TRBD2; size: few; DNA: TGCAGTGCTAGAGGAAGAAAGCGGGAAGGCCTGCCCTACGAGCAGTACTTC; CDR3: CSARGRKREGLPYEQYF
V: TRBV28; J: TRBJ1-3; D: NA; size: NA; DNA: TGTGCCAGCCTGCGCAGTATCTCTGGAAACACCATATATTTT; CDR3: CASLRSISGNTIYF
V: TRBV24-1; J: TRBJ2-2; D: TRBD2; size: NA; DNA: TGTGCCACCAGTGACTGGACTAGCGGAAACACCGGGGAGCTGTTTTTT; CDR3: CATSDWTSGNTGELFF
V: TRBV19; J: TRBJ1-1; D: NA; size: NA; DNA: TGTGCCAGTAGTATACCTGAGAACACTGAAGCTTTCTTT; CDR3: CASSIPENTEAFF
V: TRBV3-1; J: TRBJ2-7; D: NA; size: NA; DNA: TGTGCCAGCAGCCAAGATCTGGGGAGTCCACCGAAGGAGCAGTACTTC; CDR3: CASSQDLGSPPKEQYF
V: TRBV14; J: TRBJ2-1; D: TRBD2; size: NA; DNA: TGTGCCAGCAGCCAAAGACTAGCGTCTTACAATGAGCAGTTCTTC; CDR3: CASSQRLASYNEQFF
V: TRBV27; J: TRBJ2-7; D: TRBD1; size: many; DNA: TGTGCCAGCAGTTTCGGGACAGGGACCTACTACGAGCAGTACTTC; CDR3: CASSFGTGTYYEQYF
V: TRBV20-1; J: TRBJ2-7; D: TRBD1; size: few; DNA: TGCAGTGCTAGCTCAGACAGGGTCGAGCAGTACTTC; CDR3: CSASSDRVEQYF
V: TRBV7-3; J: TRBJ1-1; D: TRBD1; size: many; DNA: TGTGCCAGCAGCTGGACAGGGGGCACTGAAGCTTTCTTT; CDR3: CASSWTGGTEAFF
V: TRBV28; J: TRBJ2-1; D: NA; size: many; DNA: TGTGCCAGCAGTTTGCGACCCGAGCAGTTCTTC; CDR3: CASSLRPEQFF
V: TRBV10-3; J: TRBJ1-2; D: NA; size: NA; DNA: TGTGCCATCAGTGACCCCCGGTTGACGGCCGACACCTTC; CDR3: CAISDPRLTADTF
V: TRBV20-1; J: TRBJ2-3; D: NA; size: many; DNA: TGCAGTGCTAGCCAGGGGTATTGGAATTCGGATACGCAGTATTTT; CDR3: CSASQGYWNSDTQYF
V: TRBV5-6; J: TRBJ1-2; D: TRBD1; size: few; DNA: TGTGCCACTATAGGACAGGGGGCGAGAGGCTACACCTTC; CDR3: CATIGQGARGYTF
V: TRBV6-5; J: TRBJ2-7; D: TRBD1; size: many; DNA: TGTGCCAGCAGTAACGGACAGGCTTTCTACGAGCAGTACTTC; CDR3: CASSNGQAFYEQYF
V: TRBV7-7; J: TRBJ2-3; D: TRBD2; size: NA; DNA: TGTGCTAGCAGCTTAGGGAGTGCGGGAGTCGCAGATACGCAGTATTTT; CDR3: CASSLGSAGVADTQYF
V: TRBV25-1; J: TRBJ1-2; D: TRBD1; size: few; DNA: TGTGCCAGCAGTGAAGGGGCGACAGGGAGGGACTATGGCTACACCTTC; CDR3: CASSEGATGRDYGYTF
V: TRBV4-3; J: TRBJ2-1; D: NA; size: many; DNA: TGCGCCAGCAGAAGGACCCACAATGAGCAGTTCTTC; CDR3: CASRRTHNEQFF
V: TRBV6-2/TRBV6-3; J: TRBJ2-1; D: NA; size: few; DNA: TGTGCCAGCAGCAGGGGGAGGGATAATGAGCAGTTCTTC; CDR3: CASSRGRDNEQFF
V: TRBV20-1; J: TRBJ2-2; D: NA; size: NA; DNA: TGCAGTGCTAGTCAATCAGCGAACACCGGGGAGCTGTTTTTT; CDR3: CSASQSANTGELFF
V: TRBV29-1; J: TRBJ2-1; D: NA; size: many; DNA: TGCAGCGTACAGGGTCGCTCCTACAATGAGCAGTTCTTC; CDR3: CSVQGRSYNEQFF
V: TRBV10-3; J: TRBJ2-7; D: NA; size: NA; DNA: TGTGCCATCAGTGAGGTCCCTAGCTCCTACGAGCAGTACTTC; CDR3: CAISEVPSSYEQYF
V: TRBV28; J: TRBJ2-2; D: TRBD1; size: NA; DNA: TGTGCCAGCCAGGGGGAACTCCTTAACACCGGGGAGCTGTTTTTT; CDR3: CASQGELLNTGELFF
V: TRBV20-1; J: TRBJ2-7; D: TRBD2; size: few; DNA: TGCAGTGCTTCCCGTCCTAGCGGGTTCTCCTACGAGCAGTACTTC; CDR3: CSASRPSGFSYEQYF
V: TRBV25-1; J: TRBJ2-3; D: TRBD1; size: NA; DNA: TGTGCCAGCAGCCGGGACAGGGGAATTTTCGGGACAGATACGCAGTATTTT; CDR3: CASSRDRGIFGTDTQYF
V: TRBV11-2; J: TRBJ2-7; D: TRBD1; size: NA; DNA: TGTGCCAGCAGCTTACTAACATCTCTCGGGACAGGGGGCAAGAGCTCCTACGAGCAGTACTTC; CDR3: CASSLLTSLGTGGKSSYEQYF
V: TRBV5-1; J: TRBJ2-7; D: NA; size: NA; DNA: TGCGCCAGCAGCCTATCGGGGGGACAGACCTACGAGCAGTACTTC; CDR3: CASSLSGGQTYEQYF
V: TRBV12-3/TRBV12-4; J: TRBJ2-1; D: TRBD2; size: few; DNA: TGTGCCAGCAGTTTACGACTAGCGGAGTACAATGAGCAGTTCTTC; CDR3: CASSLRLAEYNEQFF
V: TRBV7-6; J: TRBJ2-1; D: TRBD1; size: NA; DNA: TGTGCCAGCAGCCCACTGGGGCTAACTAGGGGGCTGTGGCAGTTCTTC; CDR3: CASSPLGLTRGLWQFF
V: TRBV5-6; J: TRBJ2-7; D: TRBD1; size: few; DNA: TGTGCCAGCAGCTTGGTAGGACAGGACTCCTACGAGCAGTACTTC; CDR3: CASSLVGQDSYEQYF
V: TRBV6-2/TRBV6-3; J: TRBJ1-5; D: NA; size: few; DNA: TGTGCCAGCAGTTATAGCTCGAATCAGCCCCAGCATTTT; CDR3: CASSYSSNQPQHF
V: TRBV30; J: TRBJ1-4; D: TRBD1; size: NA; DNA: TGTGCCTGGGCCTTCGGACAGGGGGCGAATGAAAAACTGTTTTTT; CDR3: CAWAFGQGANEKLFF
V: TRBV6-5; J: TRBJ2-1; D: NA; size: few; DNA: TGTGCCAGCAGTTATCTAAAGGGGCTCTCCTACAATGAGCAGTTCTTC; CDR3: CASSYLKGLSYNEQFF
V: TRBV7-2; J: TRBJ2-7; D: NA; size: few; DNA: TGTGCCAGCAGCTTAATCCCCGGGGGTCTCTCCGGCGAGCAGTACTTC; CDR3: CASSLIPGGLSGEQYF
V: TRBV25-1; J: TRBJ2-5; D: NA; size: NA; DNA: TGTGCCAGCAGTGGGGCGTGGAGCGAGACCCAGTACTTC; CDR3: CASSGAWSETQYF
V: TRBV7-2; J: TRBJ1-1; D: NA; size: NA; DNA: TGTGCCAGCAGCTTAGTGGGGCCTTCGAGCACTGAAGCTTTCTTT; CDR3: CASSLVGPSSTEAFF
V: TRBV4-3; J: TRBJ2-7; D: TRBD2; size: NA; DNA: TGCGCCAGCAGCCAAGATAGGGGACTAGACCCTTCCTACGAGCAGTACTTC; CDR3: CASSQDRGLDPSYEQYF
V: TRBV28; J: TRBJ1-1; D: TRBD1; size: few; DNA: TGTGCCAGCAGTTCCGGCCGGGACAGGGGGCGGGCCGGGGACACTGAAGCTTTCTTT; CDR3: CASSSGRDRGRAGDTEAFF
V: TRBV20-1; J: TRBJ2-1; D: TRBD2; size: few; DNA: TGCAGTGCTAGGGGACTAGCGGGAGCGATCGGGTACAATGAGCAGTTCTTC; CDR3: CSARGLAGAIGYNEQFF
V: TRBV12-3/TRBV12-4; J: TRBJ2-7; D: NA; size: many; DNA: TGTGCCACCACAGGAGGGTGGGCCTACGAGCAGTACTTC; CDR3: CATTGGWAYEQYF
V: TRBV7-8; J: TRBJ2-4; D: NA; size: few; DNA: TGTGCCAGCAGCTCGCTATGGGGGGCCCAGAGGAACATTCAGTACTTC; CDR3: CASSSLWGAQRNIQYF
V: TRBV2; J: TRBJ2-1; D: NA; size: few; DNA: TGTGCCAGCCGTGACCCAGGGCCCAATGAGCAGTTCTTC; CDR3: CASRDPGPNEQFF
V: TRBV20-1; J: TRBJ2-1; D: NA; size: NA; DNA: TGCAGTGCCGGAGGGAGCTCCTACAATGAGCAGTTCTTC; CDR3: CSAGGSSYNEQFF
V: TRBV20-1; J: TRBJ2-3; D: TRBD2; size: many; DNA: TGCAGTGCTAGAGGACTAGCGGGAGGGCCTGGAGATACGCAGTATTTT; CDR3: CSARGLAGGPGDTQYF